This T cell receptor beta chain was documented in a study of low-dose radiotherapy and immunotherapy resistance in tumors. About the research overall: Patients were treated with intravenous nivolumab at 240 mg every two weeks and were also dosed with ipilimumab at 1 mg/kg every six weeks. TRAV- and TRBV-specific primers, spanning alpha and beta chains, primed first-strand cDNA.

The CDR3 is 14 amino acids. Germline CDR1 reads MNHEY; CDR2 reads SVGEGT. The ends were cut back, 6 bases at V and 9 bases at J, with 18 bases in the middle. The sample holds many counts of this clonotype. For amplifying TCRs, the PCR ran for about 20 cycles with Phusion, which was used together with a constant-region primer and the adapter on the V primers. TCRdb passed the reads through MiXCR, listing each CDR3 protein once. The sample holds some 52,000 distinct CDR3 sequences, 33% seen once. Time point: after trial treatment. The sample's treatment: LDRT plus nivolumab, ipilimumab, low-dose cyclophosphamide and aspirin (RACIN trial). The treatment that donors received included nivolumab, ipilimumab, aspirin, low-dose cyclophosphamide and low-dose radiotherapy.

J is TRBJ1-5 and V is TRBV6-2 or TRBV6-3, with D tentatively TRBD1 (5 bases). The clonotype was recovered from a male donor with rectosigmoid adenocarcinoma. The sequenced sample was PBMCs, obtained after low-dose radiotherapy plus immunotherapy. Here the CDR3 DNA reads TGTGCCAGCAGCCCCCGGGACCGTATGAGGCCCCAGCATTTT. It yields the protein CASSPRDRMRPQHF.